These 25 T cell receptor beta chains originate from one sample sequenced in a study of cytomegalovirus exposure and HLA in healthy donors. 13 Jbeta primers and 60 Vbeta primers were used for the PCR. Assay used: immunoSEQ multiplex PCR; TCRdb lists only in-frame clones, some missing. The data show 90,000 to 150,000 clones, with around 63% seen just once and less than 12% held by the top ten. Sequencing input: PBMCs. The receptors originated from a man between 40 and 49 years old in good health and CMV-seropositive.

This clone appeared a few times. This chain links TRBV6-1 with TRBJ1-1, with no clear D. Germline loops: CDR1 MNHNS, CDR2 SASEGT. The CDR3 has 14 amino acids. V lost 1 base, J lost 2 bases, and 8 bases lay in between. CDR3 sequence: CASSEGALNTEAFF. For the CDR3, the DNA is TGTGCCAGCAGTGAAGGGGCGCTTAACACTGAAGCTTTCTTT.

This chain joins TRBV27 and TRBJ1-4; 7 bases are a match to TRBD1. The CDR3 loop spans 14 amino acids. The junction had 2 bases not matched to a gene; V was cut back by 2 bases and J by 5 bases. The germline CDR1 and CDR2 sequences are MNHEY and SMNVEV (reference sequence). The chain's CDR3 is CASSLRRGNEKLFF. In nucleotides, the CDR3 is TGTGCCAGCAGTTTACGCAGGGGGAATGAAAAACTGTTTTTT. Combining the CDR3 with reference TRBV27 and TRBJ1-4 gives the whole variable domain EAQVTQNPRYLITVTGKKLTVTCSQNMNHEYMSWYRQDPGLGLRQIYYSMNVEVTDKGDVPEGYKVSRKEKRNFPLILESPSPNQTSLYFCASSLRRGNEKLFFGSGTQLSVL.

This clone occurred a few times. The chain employs TRBV4-3 and TRBJ1-5; D may be TRBD1 (6 bases). Trimming took 0 bases from V and 15 from J, leaving 15 bases between them. Germline CDR1 and CDR2: LGHNA and YSLEER. CDR3 length: 13 residues. CDR3 amino acids: CASSQDERQAPHF. CDR3 nucleotide sequence: TGCGCCAGCAGCCAAGATGAGAGACAGGCACCGCATTTT.

The chain joins TRBV2 to TRBJ1-1, with D tentatively TRBD1 (5 bases). V was cut by 4 bases and J by 0 bases, with 9 bases left in between. CDR3 length: 14 residues. Germline loops: CDR1 SNHLY, CDR2 FYNNEI. The CDR3 DNA sequence: TGTGCCAGCAGTGGGTACAGGATGAACACTGAAGCTTTCTTT. Translation gives CASSGYRMNTEAFF.

J is TRBJ2-3 and V is TRBV6-5, with D perhaps matching TRBD1 (7 bases). The CDR3 sequence is 11 residues long. The germline V gene has CDR1 MNHEY and CDR2 SVGAGI. Deletions cut 4 bases from V and 13 bases from J, with 12 bases between. Here the CDR3 DNA reads TGTGCCAGCAGTTCGGTCAGGGGGGAGTATTTT. This encodes CASSSVRGEYF.

The CDR3 loop is CASIRPGESNQPQHF. For the CDR3, the DNA is TGTGCCAGCATACGACCGGGAGAGAGCAATCAGCCCCAGCATTTT. The chain couples TRBV6-6 to TRBJ1-5; D gene uncertain. V was cut by 7 bases and J by 1 base, with 14 bases left in between. The CDR3 spans 15 residues. CDR1 MNHNY and CDR2 SVGAGI come from the germline V gene (reference sequence).

The table lists this clone with a few counts. J is TRBJ1-4 and V is TRBV5-1; 9 positions match TRBD1. The ends lost 4 bases at V and 1 base at J; junction bases unmatched: 8. This CDR3 has 17 amino acids. Per the germline V gene, CDR1 is SGHRS and CDR2 is YFSETQ. The CDR3 region has the DNA TGCGCCAGCAGCCCCGGACAGGGGAGCCAAACTAATGAAAAACTGTTTTTT. Its protein product is CASSPGQGSQTNEKLFF.

This chain uses TRBV5-1 with TRBJ1-1; D uncertain. Trimming shortened V by 0 bases and J by 2 bases, and 5 bases separated the two germline ends. The CDR3 loop spans 13 amino acids. Per the germline V gene, CDR1 is SGHRS and CDR2 is YFSETQ. This chain's CDR3 is CASSLVVNTEAFF. CDR3 DNA: TGCGCCAGCAGCTTGGTAGTAAACACTGAAGCTTTCTTT.

This clone has just a few counts. The chain couples TRBV4-2 to TRBJ1-4; 12 nucleotides line up with TRBD1. CDR1 and CDR2 from the germline V gene are LGHNA and YNFKEQ. V was pared by 2 bases and J by 10 bases, with 8 bases of the junction left unmatched. This CDR3 region has 16 residues. As DNA, the CDR3 is TGTGCCAGCAGCCAATGGGTAGGGACAGGGGGCGGAAAACTGTTTTTT. This encodes CASSQWVGTGGGKLFF.

This clone turned up a few times. One end of the junction is discordant with germline, which a read error may explain. The chain links TRBV13 to TRBJ2-1; TRBD2 matches 10 bases. Germline assignment: CDR1 PRHDT and CDR2 FYEKMQ (reference sequence). This CDR3 is built from 18 residues. The CDR3 coding sequence is TGTGCCAGCAGCTTAGTCCCTAGCGGGAGCCGGTCCTTCAATGAGCAGTTCTTC. Translation: CASSLVPSGSRSFNEQFF.

This rearrangement joins TRBV19 to TRBJ1-1; D unclear. V lost 5 bases, J lost 3 bases, and 13 bases lay in between. The CDR3 is 14 residues long. Germline V gene data show CDR1 as LNHDA and CDR2 as SQIVND (reference sequence). The chain's CDR3 is CASSYPGPYTEAFF. The CDR3 DNA reads TGTGCCAGTAGTTACCCCGGTCCGTACACTGAAGCTTTCTTT.

The chain is built from TRBV7-2 and TRBJ2-7, with a weak D call TRBD2 (6 bases). The CDR3 sequence is 14 residues long. Trimming stripped 3 bases from V and 2 bases from J, with 11 bases between. Germline CDR1 and CDR2: SGHTA and FQGNSA. The CDR3 region is CASSFTPGAYEQYF. The DNA of the CDR3 is TGTGCCAGCAGCTTCACTCCGGGGGCCTACGAGCAGTACTTC.

The genes are TRBV29-1 and TRBJ2-1, with a weak D call TRBD2 (5 bases). The CDR3 totals 14 residues. Germline V gives CDR1 SQVTM, CDR2 ANQGSEA. V was clipped by 6 bases and J by 9 bases, with 21 bases between them. The CDR3 loop reads CSVSRLLLPGEQFF. The CDR3 DNA sequence: TGCAGCGTCAGCCGACTACTCCTGCCCGGTGAGCAGTTCTTC.

This clone was observed a single time. The chain couples TRBV2 to TRBJ1-2; TRBD1 might be the D (6 bases). The CDR3 totals 13 residues. Germline CDR1 reads SNHLY; CDR2 reads FYNNEI. V was cut by 4 bases and J by 0 bases, with 6 bases left in between. The CDR3 loop is CASSGTANYGYTF. CDR3 bases: TGTGCCAGCAGTGGGACAGCTAACTATGGCTACACCTTC.

This clone was counted between two and nine times. This sequence joins TRBV5-1 and TRBJ2-7; 10 bases map to TRBD1. V trimming: 2 bases; J trimming: 2 bases; junction bases outside the gene matches: 1. CDR1 is SGHRS and CDR2 is YFSETQ in the germline V gene. The CDR3 is 14 amino acids. The CDR3 loop reads CASSFGTGAYEQYF. CDR3 bases: TGCGCCAGCAGCTTCGGGACAGGGGCCTACGAGCAGTACTTC.

The table lists this clone with a few counts. The chain combines TRBV5-4 with TRBJ1-2; no definite D call. The CDR3 length is 15 residues. Germline-derived CDR1 and CDR2 are SGHNT and YYREEE (reference sequence). With 4 bases removed from V and 8 bases from J, the gap between germline ends came to 21 bases. Written as DNA, the CDR3 is TGTGCCAGCAGCCTTAATCCTCGTCCCGAGTCCGGCTACACCTTC. Translating gives CASSLNPRPESGYTF.

V gene TRBV15 combines with J gene TRBJ2-5; 9 bases agree with TRBD2. CDR3 length equals 14 residues. Germline CDR1 reads LNHNV; CDR2 reads YYDKDF (reference sequence). Trimming removed 6 bases from V and 2 bases from J; junction bases left unmatched: 4. CDR3 amino acids: CATRGAGGQETQYF. In DNA form, the CDR3 reads TGTGCCACCAGAGGTGCGGGAGGGCAAGAGACCCAGTACTTC.

This clone was detected a few times. The rearrangement joins TRBV5-4 to TRBJ2-4; D possibly corresponds to TRBD1 (6 bases). This CDR3 has 15 residues. Germline CDR1 and CDR2: SGHNT and YYREEE (reference sequence). V was clipped by 3 bases and J by 3 bases, with 13 bases between them. The CDR3 sequence: CASSSPDRGKNIQYF. The CDR3 region has the DNA TGTGCCAGCAGCTCCCCGGACAGAGGCAAAAACATTCAGTACTTC.

This clone has just a few counts. V and J are TRBV5-6 and TRBJ1-3; possibly TRBD1 for D (6 bases). V gave up 3 bases and J gave up 2 bases, with 15 bases separating them. Germline V CDR1 and CDR2: SGHDT, YYEEEE. The CDR3 extends over 16 amino acids. CDR3 DNA sequence: TGTGCCAGCAGCTCCAGTTGGGACATAGCTGGAAACACCATATATTTT. Protein product: CASSSSWDIAGNTIYF.

This clone is a singleton in its sample. The CDR3 region is CASSSGLAGEQYF. The DNA of the CDR3 is TGTGCCAGCAGCTCGGGACTAGCGGGCGAGCAGTACTTC. The chain uses TRBV11-3 and TRBJ2-7; 12 nucleotides line up with TRBD2. Germline V gene lookup returns CDR1 SGHNT and CDR2 YENEEA. The ends lost 4 bases at V and 6 bases at J; junction bases unmatched: 1. This CDR3 has 13 amino acids.

This clone came up a few times. V is TRBV4-3 and J is TRBJ2-3; 8 bases match TRBD2. CDR1 and CDR2 from the germline V gene are LGHNA and YSLEER. The CDR3 has 15 residues. The V segment lost 2 bases and the J segment 8 bases; nucleotides outside the gene matches: 9. The CDR3 protein is CASSQQAGASGTQYF. The CDR3 coding sequence is TGCGCCAGCAGCCAACAAGCGGGGGCCTCGGGTACGCAGTATTTT.

The chain links TRBV7-9 to TRBJ1-5; possible D gene TRBD1, 5 bases. This CDR3 has 16 amino acids. Germline CDR1 reads SEHNR; CDR2 reads FQNEAQ (reference sequence). The V and J ends lost 1 base and 3 bases respectively, with 13 bases between them. CDR3 region: CASSLGGGVINQPQHF. The CDR3 coding sequence is TGTGCCAGCAGCTTAGGAGGAGGGGTGATCAATCAGCCCCAGCATTTT.

This chain links TRBV5-5 with TRBJ2-7, with 14 bases fitting TRBD2. The length of the CDR3 is 16 residues. The germline V gene has CDR1 SGHKS and CDR2 YYEKEE (reference sequence). J gave up 2 bases and V 4 bases, and 5 bases lay outside the gene matches. CDR3 amino acids: CASSPGLAGEAYEQYF. In DNA form, the CDR3 reads TGTGCCAGCAGCCCGGGACTAGCGGGAGAAGCCTACGAGCAGTACTTC.

J is TRBJ1-1 and V is TRBV15; no definite D call. From germline, CDR1 is LNHNV and CDR2 YYDKDF (reference sequence). This CDR3 has 12 amino acids. The V end lost 0 bases, the J end lost 4 bases, and 3 bases lay between the germline ends. The CDR3 is CATSRDRTEAFF. The CDR3 nucleotides are TGTGCCACCAGCAGAGATCGCACTGAAGCTTTCTTT.

The genes are TRBV5-1 and TRBJ2-7, with TRBD1 as a possible D gene (6 bases). The CDR3 sequence is 12 residues long. Looked up from germline, CDR1 is SGHRS and CDR2 is YFSETQ. The germline V and J ends were trimmed by 5 bases and 6 bases, with 12 bases remaining between them. The CDR3 DNA follows: TGCGCCAGCAGACCGACAGGCTCCGAGCAGTACTTC. Translation gives CASRPTGSEQYF.